The source of this T cell receptor beta chain is a study of shared clonotypes between healthy human individuals. Study-level results: Naive CD4 clonotypes overlapped across several donors at approximately 4.5%. Sorted-subset sequencing was shown by rarefaction to be incomplete despite large depth.

Trimming cost V 3 bases and J 2 bases, with 8 bases left between them. Germline CDR1 MDHEN, CDR2 SYDVKM. This CDR3 region has 13 residues. Naive CD8 cells lacked CD45RO and underwent positive selection for CCR7, leaving out terminally differentiated effector memory CD45RA+ cells. Adults of Caucasian background living in Nashville, Tennessee made up all donors. Comments on this clone: Its antigen remains unknown. The same CDR3 arises from other DNA sequences in this sample as well.

The assay was run at deep level. This table comes from immunoSEQ multiplex PCR, and its TCRdb copy is limited to in-frame clones, with some not included. The sample has about 2.1 million clones, 85% to 95% seen once. Sequenced: naive CD8+ T cells from PBMCs. V is TRBV28 and J is TRBJ2-7; D may be TRBD1 (5 bases). The TCR sequence derives from a man aged 18 to 35 in good health. Some clones in this sample may be carry-over from other donors' samples. The CDR3 DNA follows: TGTGCCAGCAGTTTTCAGGGTCCCTACGAGCAGTACTTC. Translating it yields CASSFQGPYEQYF.